This TCR beta chain was documented in a study of T cell changes during pregnancy in multiple sclerosis. Some clones are missing from TCRdb's copy, which holds only in-frame ones; the method was immunoSEQ multiplex PCR. The data contain fewer than 30,000 clones, 88% of them seen just once; the ten biggest clones take up 8.3%. Per germline, CDR1 SEHNR and CDR2 FQNEAQ (reference sequence). This CDR3 spans 14 amino acids. Germline trimming cut 3 bases from V and 5 bases from J; bases unmatched to any gene: 5. V and J are TRBV7-9 and TRBJ1-2; TRBD1 agrees at 8 bases. This TCR was sampled from a female donor with multiple sclerosis, enrolled in a pregnancy study. The sample in question was CD8+ T cells from peripheral blood mononuclear cells, obtained in the second trimester of pregnancy. CDR3 loop: CASSFSRQGYGYTF. In DNA form, the CDR3 reads TGTGCCAGCAGCTTTTCCCGACAGGGGTATGGCTACACCTTC.